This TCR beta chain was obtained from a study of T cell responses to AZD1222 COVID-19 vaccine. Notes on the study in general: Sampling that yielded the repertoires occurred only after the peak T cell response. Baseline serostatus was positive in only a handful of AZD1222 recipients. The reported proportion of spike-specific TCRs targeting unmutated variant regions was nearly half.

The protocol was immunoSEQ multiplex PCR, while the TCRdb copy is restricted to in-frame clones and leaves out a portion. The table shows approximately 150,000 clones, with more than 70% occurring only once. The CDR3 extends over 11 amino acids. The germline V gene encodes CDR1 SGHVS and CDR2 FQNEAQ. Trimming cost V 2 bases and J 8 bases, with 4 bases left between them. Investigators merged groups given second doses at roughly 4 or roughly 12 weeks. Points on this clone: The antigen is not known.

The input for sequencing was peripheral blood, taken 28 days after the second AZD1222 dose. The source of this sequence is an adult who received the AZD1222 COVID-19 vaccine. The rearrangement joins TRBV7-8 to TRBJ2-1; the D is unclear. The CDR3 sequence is CASSLMHEQFF. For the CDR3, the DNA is TGTGCCAGCAGCTTAATGCATGAGCAGTTCTTC.